This T cell receptor (beta chain) was observed in a study of cytotoxic CD8 clonotypes in ibrutinib-treated CLL. The germline gives CDR1 SGHDT, CDR2 YYEEEE. V dropped 3 bases and J dropped 2; count of bases not matched to a gene: 10. This CDR3 region has 16 residues. Using immunoSEQ multiplex PCR, the repertoire was profiled, and TCRdb retains in-frame clones only, with some absent. This sample has hundreds of thousands of clones, with around 66% found just once. This clonotype originated in a human donor with chronic lymphocytic leukemia. The chain couples TRBV5-6 to TRBJ2-7; 8 bases are a match to TRBD2. Sequencing was performed on PBMCs, taken after 36 months of ibrutinib treatment. The CDR3 bases are TGTGCCAGCAGCTCGGGGGGGCAGCCGATCGCCTACGAGCAGTACTTC. Translating it yields CASSSGGQPIAYEQYF. The full variable domain, with the rest looked up from reference TRBV5-6 and TRBJ2-7, is DAGVTQSPTHLIKTRGQQVTLRCSPKSGHDTVSWYQQALGQGPQFIFQYYEEEERQRGNFPDRFSGHQFPNYSSELNVNALLLGDSALYLCASSSGGQPIAYEQYFGPGTRLTVT.